The following is a T cell receptor beta chain sequence with its context. No antigen is known for it. The libraries were made with immunoSEQ version 4 in survey mode. This table comes from immunoSEQ multiplex PCR, and its TCRdb copy is limited to in-frame clones, with some not included. The sample has about 20,000 clones; approximately 60% are singletons. This sample was taken from a study of persistence of HIV-infected CD4 T cells. Findings and caveats of the study: CMV- and Gag-responding cells had lower TCRbeta richness than CD3/CD28-responding cells. Bulk TCR data could not be restricted to HIV-1-infected CMV-responding cells. Degenerate expanded CDR3beta sequences were enriched among CMV- and Gag-responding cells.

An overlapping HIV-1 Gag peptide pool stimulated these cells at about 0.9 ug/peptide/mL. Sorting of responding CD4+ T cells relied on upregulated CD40 ligand together with CD69. The CDR3 has 14 residues. CDR1 and CDR2 (germline): SGHRS, YFSETQ. Trimming cost V 4 bases and J 4 bases, with 11 bases left between them. This TCR was sampled from an adult woman with HIV who was CMV-seropositive. The specimen was CD4+ T cells sorted from PBMCs after roughly 18-hour stimulation, collected from a patient who received antiretroviral therapy. The gene calls are TRBV5-1 and TRBJ2-2; no firm D call. CDR3 DNA: TGCGCCAGCAGCCAGGTGGCATCCACCGGGGAGCTGTTTTTT. Translating gives CASSQVASTGELFF. Combining the CDR3 with reference TRBV5-1 and TRBJ2-2 gives the whole variable domain KAGVTQTPRYLIKTRGQQVTLSCSPISGHRSVSWYQQTPGQGLQFLFEYFSETQRNKGNFPGRFSGRQFSNSRSEMNVSTLELGDSALYLCASSQVASTGELFFGEGSRLTVL.